This T cell receptor (beta chain) stems from a study of T-cell reconstitution after alpha-beta-depleted transplantation in children. Molecular barcoding with unique molecular identifiers was used for the TCRbeta library. TCRdb used MiXCR to reprocess the PCR reads, holding one entry per CDR3 protein. The sample includes around 580,000 distinct CDR3 sequences, roughly 24% seen only once; the top ten take 14%. The germline gives CDR1 SGHRS, CDR2 YFSETQ. J was trimmed by 7 bases and V by 4 bases; bases with no gene match: 7. This CDR3 contains 14 residues. This clonotype was obtained from a boy younger than two who had a stem cell transplant for acute myeloid leukemia, so the T cells may come from the graft donor. The sample consisted of PBMCs, mostly from graft donor cells, taken 360 days after TCRalphabeta/CD19-depleted stem cell transplant. The chain has TRBV5-1 and TRBJ2-7; TRBD1 matches at 11 bases. CDR3 DNA: TGCGCCAGCAGCCAGGGACAGGGGGTGAGGGAGCAGTACTTC. This translates into CASSQGQGVREQYF.